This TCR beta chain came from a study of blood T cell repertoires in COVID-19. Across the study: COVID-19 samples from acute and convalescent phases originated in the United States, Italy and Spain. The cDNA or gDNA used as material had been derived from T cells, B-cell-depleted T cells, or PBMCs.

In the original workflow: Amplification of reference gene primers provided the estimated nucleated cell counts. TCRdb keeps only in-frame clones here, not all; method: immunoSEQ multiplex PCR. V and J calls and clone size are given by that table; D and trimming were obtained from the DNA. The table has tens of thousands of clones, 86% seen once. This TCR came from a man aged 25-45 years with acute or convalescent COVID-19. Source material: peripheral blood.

In nucleotides, the CDR3 is TGTGCCAGCAGTGTCTTGAGGACAGTTAATTCTAATCAGCCCCAGCATTTT. This encodes CASSVLRTVNSNQPQHF. The rearrangement links TRBV2 to TRBJ1-5; D perhaps matches TRBD1 (6 bases). This CDR3 region has 17 residues. V gave up 4 bases and J gave up 4 bases, with 20 bases separating them. CDR1 is SNHLY and CDR2 is FYNNEI in the germline V gene.